This passage covers 18 T cell receptor beta chains from one sample sequenced in a study of blood T cell repertoires in COVID-19. Profiling relied on immunoSEQ multiplex PCR, and the TCRdb table lists in-frame clones only, not all of them. This table has tens of thousands of clones, around 88% appearing once. Sequencing was carried out using peripheral blood. Every receptor here comes from a woman aged 80 or over with active or convalescent COVID-19.

The chain is built from TRBV1 and TRBJ1-6; TRBD1 is the table's D call, not checked against the DNA. TRBV1 is assigned pseudogene status. CDR3 size: 16 residues. CDR3 sequence: CTSSLPAGESNSPLHF. For the CDR3, the DNA is TGCACCAGCAGCCTGCCGGCAGGGGAATCGAACTCACCCCTCCACTTT.

The gene calls are TRBV6-5 and TRBJ1-6, with D uncertain. This CDR3 comprises 14 residues. Deletions cut 6 bases from V and 0 bases from J, with 6 bases between. Germline loops: CDR1 MNHEY, CDR2 SVGAGI. The CDR3, as DNA: TGTGCCAGCAGGCCCAGCTCCTATAATTCACCCCTCCACTTT. As protein: CASRPSSYNSPLHF.

V usage is TRBV11-2 and J usage is TRBJ2-4; 9 bases are shared with TRBD1. CDR1 SGHAT and CDR2 FQNNGV come from the germline V gene. The junction had 8 bases not matched to a gene; V was cut back by 5 bases and J by 0 bases. This CDR3 comprises 17 residues. DNA for the CDR3: TGTGCCAGCAGCCCTGGGACAGGGATTATAGCCAAAAACATTCAGTACTTC. Translated: CASSPGTGIIAKNIQYF.

The V and J genes are TRBV2 and TRBJ2-7; D might be TRBD2 (5 bases). Germline V lookup: CDR1 SNHLY, CDR2 FYNNEI. CDR3 size: 12 residues. Trimming shortened V by 6 bases and J by 3 bases, and 9 bases separated the two germline ends. The CDR3 nucleotides are TGTGCCAGCAGCACTAGTGGCTACGAGCAGTACTTC. Encoded protein: CASSTSGYEQYF.

The CDR3 nucleotides are TGTGCCAGCAGTGAATGGGACAGTAGCAGAAGCTACACCTTC. The encoded protein is CASSEWDSSRSYTF. The rearrangement links TRBV2 to TRBJ1-2; TRBD1 matches at 7 bases. CDR1 is SNHLY and CDR2 is FYNNEI in the germline V gene. The CDR3 totals 14 residues. Trimming took 2 bases from V and 9 from J; bases not matched to a gene: 9.

J is TRBJ1-1 and V is TRBV30, with a weak D call TRBD1 (5 bases). From germline, CDR1 is GTSNPN and CDR2 SVGIG (reference sequence). The ends were cut back, 4 bases at V and 10 bases at J, with 13 bases in the middle. The CDR3 has 11 amino acids. CDR3 in DNA: TGTGCCTGGACCCGGGGGTTCGGAGCTTTCTTT. Translated, it gives CAWTRGFGAFF.

The chain employs TRBV29-1 and TRBJ1-2; 7 nucleotides align to TRBD1. V dropped 6 bases and J dropped 4; count of bases not matched to a gene: 8. Germline CDR1 reads SQVTM; CDR2 reads ANQGSEA. The CDR3 runs 13 residues. The CDR3 sequence: CSVLGGFGYGYTF. Written as DNA, the CDR3 is TGCAGCGTCCTAGGGGGCTTCGGCTATGGCTACACCTTC.

This sequence joins TRBV7-2 and TRBJ2-3; TRBD2 agrees at 9 bases. This CDR3 is built from 15 residues. CDR1 is SGHTA, CDR2 FQGNSA, per germline. With V trimmed by 5 bases and J by 7 bases, 10 bases remained unmatched. CDR3 protein: CASSRPAGGPYTQYF. The CDR3 bases are TGTGCCAGCAGCCGCCCAGCGGGGGGCCCATATACGCAGTATTTT.

This clone was detected only once. V is TRBV5-6 and J is TRBJ1-2; D gene uncertain. Trimming shortened V by 2 bases and J by 2 bases, and 7 bases separated the two germline ends. Germline V gene sequence: CDR1 SGHDT, CDR2 YYEEEE. The CDR3 loop spans 13 amino acids. The CDR3 nucleotides are TGTGCCAGCAGCTTAGAACGGAACTATGGCTACACCTTC. As protein: CASSLERNYGYTF.

This clone was found a few times. The chain links TRBV14 to TRBJ1-1; 7 bases match TRBD1. CDR1 is SGHDN, CDR2 FVKESK, per germline. V trimming: 9 bases; J trimming: 1 base; junction bases outside the gene matches: 5. The CDR3 is 13 amino acids. DNA for the CDR3: TGTGCCAGTCTGGGACAGCCGAACACTGAAGCTTTCTTT. Amino acid sequence: CASLGQPNTEAFF.

The gene calls are TRBV10-3 and TRBJ2-3; 11 nucleotides match TRBD2. V was clipped by 3 bases and J by 4 bases; unmatched bases: 0. Germline V gives CDR1 ENHRY, CDR2 SYGVKD. There are 14 residues in the CDR3. The DNA of the CDR3 is TGTGCCATCAGTGATAGCGGGGGGGCAGATACGCAGTATTTT. This sequence encodes CAISDSGGADTQYF.

V is TRBV27 and J is TRBJ1-1, with 11 bases aligning to TRBD1. V shed 4 bases and J 4 bases; nucleotides not matched to a gene: 8. Germline V lookup: CDR1 MNHEY, CDR2 SMNVEV (reference sequence). This CDR3 comprises 16 residues. The CDR3 spells CASSSLTGTGGTEAFF. The CDR3 bases are TGTGCCAGCAGTTCCCTAACCGGGACAGGGGGCACTGAAGCTTTCTTT.

The chain uses TRBV11-2 and TRBJ2-1; TRBD2 matches at 14 bases. The CDR3 contains 15 residues. The ends lost 4 bases at V and 9 bases at J; junction bases unmatched: 5. Germline V gene sequence: CDR1 SGHAT, CDR2 FQNNGV. The CDR3 region is CASSSHGTSGGEQFF. The CDR3 DNA reads TGTGCCAGCAGCTCCCACGGGACTAGCGGGGGTGAGCAGTTCTTC. The whole variable domain, remainder taken from reference TRBV11-2 and TRBJ2-1, is EAGVAQSPRYKIIEKRQSVAFWCNPISGHATLYWYQQILGQGPKLLIQFQNNGVVDDSQLPKDRFSAERLKGVDSTLKIQPAKLEDSAVYLCASSSHGTSGGEQFFGPGTRLTVL.

The gene calls are TRBV11-3 and TRBJ1-1; 9 bases map to TRBD1. The CDR3 consists of 15 residues. Trimming cost V 5 bases and J 1 base; bases outside gene matches: 5. CDR1 and CDR2 (germline): SGHNT, YENEEA. CDR3 loop: CASSGQGSTNTEAFF. In DNA form, the CDR3 reads TGTGCCAGCAGCGGACAGGGGTCAACGAACACTGAAGCTTTCTTT.

The genes are TRBV3-1 (or the pseudogene TRBV3-2) and TRBJ2-1; TRBD2 aligns across 14 bases. The ends lost 4 bases at V and 1 base at J; junction bases unmatched: 9. Germline CDR1 is LGHDT and CDR2 is YNNKEL (reference sequence). The CDR3 has 19 residues. The chain's CDR3 is CASSRPGTSGRGSYNEQFF. The CDR3 nucleotides are TGTGCCAGCAGCCGCCCCGGGACTAGCGGGAGAGGGTCCTACAATGAGCAGTTCTTC.

The J gene is TRBJ2-5, the V gene TRBV28, with 12 positions matching TRBD2. There are 16 residues in the CDR3. V dropped 5 bases and J dropped 0; count of bases not matched to a gene: 4. The V gene's germline CDR1 is MDHEN and CDR2 SYDVKM. The CDR3 reads CASSPWTSGNQETQYF. For the CDR3, the DNA is TGTGCCAGCAGTCCCTGGACTAGCGGGAACCAAGAGACCCAGTACTTC.

The gene calls are TRBV4-3 and TRBJ1-1, with a weak D call TRBD1 (6 bases). Trimming stripped 0 bases from V and 12 bases from J, with 17 bases between. The CDR3 extends over 14 amino acids. Per the germline V gene, CDR1 is LGHNA and CDR2 is YSLEER. The CDR3 region has the DNA TGCGCCAGCAGCCAAGATCTTTTGATAGGGGGAACTTTCTTT. Amino acid sequence: CASSQDLLIGGTFF.

V gene TRBV5-4 combines with J gene TRBJ1-2; TRBD1 is a possible D gene (6 bases). The CDR3 is 17 residues long. Between the trimmed V and J ends, which lost 1 base and 0 bases, there was a span of 16 bases. CDR1 and CDR2 from the germline V gene are SGHNT and YYREEE (reference sequence). This chain's CDR3 is CASSLPRDKSSNYGYTF. CDR3 nucleotide sequence: TGTGCCAGCAGCTTGCCCCGGGACAAAAGTTCTAACTATGGCTACACCTTC.